Sequencing of this T cell receptor beta chain was carried out in a study of cytomegalovirus exposure and HLA in healthy donors. V gave up 5 bases and J gave up 5 bases, with 13 bases separating them. Germline CDR1 SEHNR, CDR2 FQNEAQ (reference sequence). The CDR3 is 14 amino acids. The repertoire was sequenced with immunoSEQ multiplex PCR; TCRdb's copy has only in-frame clones and lacks some. The sample has about 360,000 clones; just over 85% are singletons. The V call is TRBV7-9, the J call TRBJ2-1; tentative D call: TRBD2 (7 bases). This sequence originates from a woman aged 18-29 years in good health and CMV-seronegative. Sequenced sample: PBMCs. CDR3 DNA: TGTGCCAGCAGCAAAGGGGGGGAAGACAATGAGCAGTTCTTC. It is translated as CASSKGGEDNEQFF.